These 23 T cell receptor beta chains share one sample of origin, sequenced in a study of glioma-infiltrating T cells. Amplification of TCR alpha and beta CDR3 regions from RNA used iRepertoire nested multiplex PCR. From the multiplex PCR reads, TCRdb called clonotypes with MiXCR, one entry per CDR3 protein. The table lists 160,000 or so distinct CDR3 sequences, roughly 45% of them singletons. Sequenced sample: glioma tissue, nonneoplastic brain tissue, or PBMCs (not recorded which). These receptors originate from a human donor with low-grade glioma or glioblastoma, undergoing nonglioma brain surgery, or in good health (not recorded which).

Concerning this clonotype: This likely comes from a read error, as the CDR3 has no conserved phenylalanine or tryptophan at its end. The CDR3 loop is CAELMAGNQPQHL. Written as DNA, the CDR3 is TGTGCTGAGCTTATGGCCGGCAATCAGCCCCAGCATCTT. The chain uses TRBV24-1 and TRBJ1-5; no definite D call. This CDR3 comprises 13 residues. Germline V lookup: CDR1 KGHDR, CDR2 SFDVKD.

Of note for this clonotype: This may arise from a read error, as a much more abundant clone is one base away. V is TRBV10-3 and J is TRBJ2-7, with 9 positions matching TRBD2. Germline V gene data show CDR1 as ENHRY and CDR2 as SYGVKD. V lost 7 bases and J lost 7; bases outside the gene matches: 8. The length of the CDR3 is 13 residues. The CDR3 nucleotides are TGTGCCATCAACGCCGGGACTAGCCATGAGCAGTACTTC. The encoded protein is CAINAGTSHEQYF.

Only one count was recorded for this clonotype. The J gene is TRBJ2-3, the V gene TRBV11-2; D unclear. The germline gives CDR1 SGHAT, CDR2 FQNNGV. The CDR3 sequence is 14 residues long. Trimming left V 1 base short and J 6 bases short, with 11 bases between. The CDR3 DNA reads as TGTGCCAGCAGCTTAGCCAGGAAGACGGATACGCAGTATTTT. It yields the protein CASSLARKTDTQYF.

About this clonotype itself: A junction boundary mismatches the germline segment, possibly from a read error. V and J are TRBV7-2 and TRBJ2-5; possible D gene TRBD2, 6 bases. The CDR3 is 16 amino acids. In germline, CDR1 is SGHTA, CDR2 FQGNSA. CDR3 DNA: TGTGCCAGCAGCTTAGGGGTGAGCGGGCTCCAAGAGGCCCAGTACTTC. Protein: CASSLGVSGLQEAQYF. The entire variable domain, with the rest obtained from reference TRBV7-2 and TRBJ2-5, is as follows: GAGVSQSPSNKVTEKGKDVELRCDPISGHTALYWYRQSLGQGLEFLIYFQGNSAPDKSGLPSDRFSAERTGGSVSTLTIQRTQQEDSAVYLCASSLGVSGLQEAQYFGPGTRLLVL.

The rearrangement links TRBV28 to TRBJ2-7; tentative D call: TRBD1 (6 bases). The germline V gene encodes CDR1 MDHEN and CDR2 SYDVKM. CDR3 length equals 16 residues. Trimming removed 8 bases at V and 1 base at J, with 21 bases between. The CDR3 protein is CASEVRLGGISYEQYF. In DNA, the CDR3 is TGTGCCAGCGAGGTACGGTTAGGGGGTATTTCCTACGAGCAGTACTTC.

The chain joins TRBV5-1 to TRBJ2-7, with D hard to call. The CDR3 is made up of 14 amino acids. Per the germline V gene, CDR1 is SGHRS and CDR2 is YFSETQ. V lost 0 bases to trimming and J lost 5 bases, with 12 bases between them. DNA for the CDR3: TGCGCCAGCAGCTTGGAGTTGTCGCGGCACGAGCAGTACTTC. This encodes CASSLELSRHEQYF.

This clonotype was picked up many times. V gene TRBV6-2 or TRBV6-3 combines with J gene TRBJ2-7; the D is unclear. The V end was cut by 7 bases, the J end by 0 bases, with 4 bases between. The germline CDR1 and CDR2 sequences are MNHEY and SVGEGT. The CDR3 loop spans 11 amino acids. The CDR3 region has the DNA TGTGCCAGCACTTCCTCCTACGAGCAGTACTTC. Protein sequence: CASTSSYEQYF.

The V gene is TRBV7-3, the J gene TRBJ2-1, with D hard to call. Trimming removed 1 base from V and 6 bases from J, with 16 bases in between. Germline V CDR1 and CDR2: SGHTA, FQGTGA. CDR3 length: 16 residues. The CDR3 nucleotides read TGTGCCAGCAGCTTAAAGCGCATCCTAACTGGCAATGAGCAGTTCTTC. Amino acids: CASSLKRILTGNEQFF.

This clonotype came up many times. The chain has TRBV28 and TRBJ2-1; TRBD2 matches at 8 bases. Germline V gene lookup returns CDR1 MDHEN and CDR2 SYDVKM. J lost 4 bases, V lost 6 bases, and 5 bases had no gene match. CDR3 length equals 14 residues. The CDR3 protein is CASRERERYNEQFF. Written as DNA, the CDR3 is TGTGCCAGCAGAGAGCGGGAGCGGTACAATGAGCAGTTCTTC.

This chain joins TRBV18 and TRBJ2-3, with a tentative D call TRBD2 (5 bases). The germline CDR1 and CDR2 sequences are KGHSH and LQKENI. The V end lost 2 bases, the J end lost 14 bases, and 17 bases lay between the germline ends. The CDR3 runs to 13 residues. Here the CDR3 reads CASSPERTRDGYF. CDR3 bases: TGTGCCAGCTCACCAGAACGGACTCGCGATGGGTATTTT.

This clonotype has a handful of counts. The CDR3 region has the DNA TGTGCCAGCAGCCCCCCCGTGGAGCTGCAAGAGACCCAGTACTTC. Translation: CASSPPVELQETQYF. This chain uses TRBV11-2 with TRBJ2-5; D is unclear. Trimming removed 5 bases from V and 2 bases from J, with 15 bases in between. This CDR3 is 15 amino acids long. In germline, CDR1 is SGHAT, CDR2 FQNNGV. Full variable domain (rest looked up from reference TRBV11-2 and TRBJ2-5): EAGVAQSPRYKIIEKRQSVAFWCNPISGHATLYWYQQILGQGPKLLIQFQNNGVVDDSQLPKDRFSAERLKGVDSTLKIQPAKLEDSAVYLCASSPPVELQETQYFGPGTRLLVL.

Comments on this clonotype: A clone one base away is much larger, so this may be a read error. The CDR3 coding sequence is TGTGCCACGACACTAGCGGTAAGAACCTACGAGCAGTACTTC. Its protein product is CATTLAVRTYEQYF. The V call is TRBV28, the J call TRBJ2-7; TRBD2 agrees at 8 bases. This CDR3 comprises 14 residues. CDR1 and CDR2 from the germline V gene are MDHEN and SYDVKM. Germline trimming cut 10 bases from V and 2 bases from J; bases unmatched to any gene: 10.

There are many counts of this clonotype. The genes are TRBV6-6 and TRBJ2-5, with 8 bases fitting TRBD2. The trim removed 2 bases at V and 3 bases at J, leaving 2 bases unmatched. The length of the CDR3 is 14 residues. In germline, CDR1 is MNHNY, CDR2 SVGAGI (reference sequence). CDR3 amino acids: CASSYVGREETQYF. The CDR3 nucleotides are TGTGCCAGCAGTTACGTCGGGAGGGAAGAGACCCAGTACTTC.

This clonotype was found a few times. The V and J genes are TRBV2 and TRBJ2-7; D is unresolved. CDR3 length equals 11 residues. Per germline, CDR1 SNHLY and CDR2 FYNNEI. The V and J ends lost 8 bases and 2 bases respectively, with 7 bases between them. The CDR3 reads CASRRTYEQYF. CDR3 DNA sequence: TGTGCCAGCCGCCGGACCTACGAGCAGTACTTC.

On this clonotype itself: This clone may be a read error of a much larger clone one base away. The genes are TRBV25-1 and TRBJ2-1; the match to TRBD2 covers 8 bases. Germline V gene data show CDR1 as MGHDK and CDR2 as SYGVNS. The CDR3 is 16 residues long. The CDR3 DNA sequence: TGTGCCGGCAGTCCCGCACCCCCAGCGGGAGTGGATGAGCAGTTCTTC. It translates to CAGSPAPPAGVDEQFF.

This clonotype has just a few counts. The chain uses TRBV5-1 and TRBJ2-7, with 7 bases lining up with TRBD2. With 7 bases clipped from V and 7 bases from J, the junction kept 14 bases outside the gene matches. Germline CDR1 and CDR2: SGHRS and YFSETQ. The CDR3 spans 14 residues. In DNA, the CDR3 is TGCGCCAGCTCCCGGGACTACTACGAGATTGAGCAGTACTTC. This sequence encodes CASSRDYYEIEQYF.

As to this clonotype: This may stem from a read error, because a much larger clone lies one nucleotide away. This chain joins TRBV6-1 and TRBJ2-2, with D tentatively TRBD1 (5 bases). The germline V gene has CDR1 MNHNS and CDR2 SASEGT. The ends were cut back, 1 base at V and 0 bases at J, with 12 bases in the middle. The CDR3 is 17 residues long. The CDR3 DNA reads as TGTGCCAGCAGTGAAGGTCAGCACAGGCCGAACACCGGGGAGCTGTTTTTT. This codes for CASSEGQHRPNTGELFF.

This clonotype was counted ten times or more. The J gene is TRBJ2-7, the V gene TRBV6-1; 7 bases map to TRBD1. Germline loops: CDR1 MNHNS, CDR2 SASEGT. Losses at the gene ends were 9 bases for V and 4 bases for J; bases not matched to a gene: 6. The CDR3 runs to 12 residues. The CDR3 loop is CARKGQTYEQYF. The CDR3 coding sequence is TGTGCCAGGAAGGGACAGACGTACGAGCAGTACTTC.

This chain connects TRBV7-9 to TRBJ2-5, with 12 bases aligning to TRBD2. The CDR3 is 15 residues long. Unmatched junction bases numbered 2, after V lost 3 bases and J lost 3 bases. The germline gives CDR1 SEHNR, CDR2 FQNEAQ (reference sequence). Here the CDR3 reads CASSFRLAGEETQYF. The CDR3 DNA is TGTGCCAGCAGCTTCCGACTAGCGGGAGAAGAGACCCAGTACTTC.

Only a few counts were recorded for this clonotype. This chain connects TRBV7-3 to TRBJ2-7; D may be TRBD1 or TRBD2 (5 bases each). The CDR3 spans 16 residues. Per germline, CDR1 SGHTA and CDR2 FQGTGA. Trimming took 1 base from V and 1 from J, leaving 14 bases between them. The DNA of the CDR3 is TGTGCCAGCAGCTTAATTGGTGGGACCCCATCCTACGAGCAGTACTTC. This codes for CASSLIGGTPSYEQYF.

This clonotype was detected many times. The rearrangement uses TRBV11-1 and TRBJ2-7, with D uncertain. The V end was cut by 5 bases, the J end by 2 bases, with 13 bases between. The germline gives CDR1 SGHAT, CDR2 FQDESV (reference sequence). The CDR3 spans 14 residues. This CDR3 reads CASSPGSGTYEQYF. The DNA of the CDR3 is TGTGCCAGCAGCCCGGGCTCAGGTACCTACGAGCAGTACTTC.

This clonotype appeared many times. The chain uses TRBV18 and TRBJ2-5; D might be TRBD1 or TRBD2, each matching 5 bases. There are 13 residues in the CDR3. V dropped 3 bases and J dropped 5 bases, with 10 bases sitting between them. The V gene's germline CDR1 is KGHSH and CDR2 LQKENI. The CDR3 region is CASSPTGLETQYF. CDR3 coding DNA: TGTGCCAGCTCACCGACGGGGCTGGAGACCCAGTACTTC.

In its sample, this clonotype was seen a few times. V and J are TRBV11-2 and TRBJ2-2, with 11 bases fitting TRBD1. The CDR3 consists of 14 residues. Germline V gene lookup returns CDR1 SGHAT and CDR2 FQNNGV. Trimming removed 5 bases from V and 7 bases from J; junction bases left unmatched: 3. The CDR3 DNA reads as TGTGCCAGCAGCGGGACAGGGGGGTACGGGGAGCTGTTTTTT. Protein sequence: CASSGTGGYGELFF.